The next 25 T cell receptor beta chains were all read from a single sample in a study of T cells in Graves' hyperthyroidism and ophthalmopathy. Amplified TCR beta CDR3 regions came from RNA transcripts. Researchers ran a first-round RT-PCR on the TCR CDR3 using the HTBI primer set. TCRdb re-analysed the multiplex PCR reads in MiXCR, keeping a single row per CDR3 protein. Here the sample spans around 300,000 distinct CDR3 sequences, 14% being singletons. The sample was blood. These receptors came from a woman aged 25 to 45 with Graves' hyperthyroidism.

This clonotype occurred a few times. An end of the junction does not agree with germline; a read error may underlie this. The chain uses TRBV6-1 and TRBJ2-2; D may be TRBD1 or TRBD2 (5 bases each). The germline V gene encodes CDR1 MNHNS and CDR2 SASEGT. This CDR3 has 15 amino acids. The DNA for the CDR3 is TGTGCCAGCACAACCGGGACGATGAACACCAGGGAGCTGTTTTTT. Protein sequence: CASTTGTMNTRELFF.

This clonotype was recorded a few times. This chain joins TRBV5-6 and TRBJ2-1; no clear D. Germline CDR1 reads SGHDT; CDR2 reads YYEEEE. V was clipped by 2 bases and J by 0 bases, with 12 bases between them. CDR3 length: 16 residues. The CDR3 sequence is CASSFSGKRSYNEQFF. The CDR3, as DNA: TGTGCCAGCAGCTTCTCGGGCAAGCGCTCCTACAATGAGCAGTTCTTC.

The sample holds many counts of this clonotype. The gene calls are TRBV20-1 and TRBJ2-7, with D hard to call. There are 13 residues in the CDR3. Trimming cost V 4 bases and J 0 bases, with 10 bases left between them. Per germline, CDR1 DFQATT and CDR2 SNEGSKA (reference sequence). This chain's CDR3 is CSAKRMSSYEQYF. The DNA of the CDR3 is TGCAGTGCTAAACGGATGAGCTCCTACGAGCAGTACTTC.

The rearrangement links TRBV29-1 to TRBJ1-1; no clear D. The CDR3 consists of 13 residues. CDR1 SQVTM and CDR2 ANQGSEA come from the germline V gene. Trimming removed 7 bases from V and 0 bases from J, with 12 bases in between. The DNA of the CDR3 is TGCAGCGCCCTCGGCGAAATGAACACTGAAGCTTTCTTT. Translation gives CSALGEMNTEAFF.

For this clonotype: A much larger clone lies a single base off, so this may be a read error. This chain links TRBV29-1 with TRBJ1-2; a weak D match, TRBD1 (5 bases). CDR3 length: 14 residues. Germline values: CDR1 SQVTM, CDR2 ANQGSEA. V was pared by 5 bases and J by 10 bases, with 23 bases between. The CDR3 DNA follows: TGCAGCGTTTTCTCGCTAGACCCGGAGGGACTCTACACCTTC. Protein sequence: CSVFSLDPEGLYTF.

This clonotype was seen at least ten times. The genes are TRBV12-3 or TRBV12-4 and TRBJ1-1; D is possibly TRBD1 (6 bases). Trimming shortened V by 5 bases and J by 5 bases, and 18 bases separated the two germline ends. The CDR3 covers 15 residues. The CDR3 bases are TGTGCCAGCAGTCCAGGGGAGATCACGTGGACTGAAGCTTTCTTT. Translated: CASSPGEITWTEAFF.

This clonotype showed up many times. Here the CDR3 reads CASSLGLAGVETQYF. The DNA for the CDR3 is TGTGCCAGCAGTTTGGGATTAGCGGGAGTTGAGACCCAGTACTTC. The rearrangement joins TRBV28 to TRBJ2-5; 9 bases line up with TRBD2. After removal of 3 bases from V and 5 bases from J, the junction contained 7 bases not matched to a gene. This CDR3 contains 15 residues. CDR1 and CDR2 (germline): MDHEN, SYDVKM.

The table lists this clonotype with many counts. CDR3 in amino acids: CASNSGSSYNEQFF. The CDR3 nucleotides read TGTGCCAGCAATTCCGGGAGCTCCTACAATGAGCAGTTCTTC. The chain links TRBV27 to TRBJ2-1, with D maybe TRBD2 (6 bases). The CDR3 is 14 amino acids. The germline gives CDR1 MNHEY, CDR2 SMNVEV (reference sequence). V was shortened by 7 bases and J by 0 bases, with 10 bases between the two germline ends.

The chain links TRBV6-1 to TRBJ1-5; D perhaps matches TRBD1 (5 bases). The V gene lost 7 bases and the J gene lost 2 bases, with 9 bases spanning the gap. The CDR3 covers 13 residues. Germline CDR1 and CDR2: MNHNS and SASEGT. The CDR3 is CASMRGGNQPQHF. The CDR3 coding sequence is TGTGCCAGCATGAGAGGGGGCAATCAGCCCCAGCATTTT.

The V gene is TRBV5-1, the J gene TRBJ2-5; 8 bases line up with TRBD2. CDR3 length: 15 amino acids. Germline CDR1 is SGHRS and CDR2 is YFSETQ. V dropped 0 bases and J dropped 4; count of bases not matched to a gene: 5. CDR3 residues: CASSLASGYIETQYF. CDR3 sequence (DNA): TGCGCCAGCAGCTTGGCTAGCGGGTACATAGAGACCCAGTACTTC.

This clonotype occurred many times. V gene TRBV12-3 or TRBV12-4 combines with J gene TRBJ1-1; TRBD1 matches at 9 bases. The J segment lost 3 bases and the V segment lost 6 bases, leaving 2 bases of the junction unmatched. CDR3 size: 13 residues. CDR3 DNA: TGTGCCAGCAGCCGGGACAGGGACACTGAAGCTTTCTTT. This codes for CASSRDRDTEAFF.

This clonotype was seen a handful of times. The V and J genes are TRBV4-1 and TRBJ2-2, with TRBD2 identical over 10 bases. The CDR3 is 17 amino acids. From germline, CDR1 is MGHRA and CDR2 YSYEKL. V was clipped by 0 bases and J by 5 bases; unmatched bases: 6. In DNA form, the CDR3 reads TGCGCCAGCAGCCAAGAAGCGGGAGGGCAAGGGACCGGGGAGCTGTTTTTT. Translating gives CASSQEAGGQGTGELFF.

This clonotype was counted a single time. The genes are TRBV10-2 and TRBJ1-2; no clear D. Germline assignment: CDR1 WSHSY and CDR2 SAAADI. CDR3 size: 13 residues. V was clipped by 0 bases and J by 5 bases, with 7 bases between them. The CDR3 here is CASSESGPYGYTF. The CDR3 coding sequence is TGCGCCAGCAGTGAGTCCGGTCCGTATGGCTACACCTTC.

The chain couples TRBV24-1 to TRBJ2-7; D not resolved. The V and J ends lost 1 base and 5 bases respectively, with 8 bases between them. Germline loops: CDR1 KGHDR, CDR2 SFDVKD. This CDR3 contains 13 residues. This CDR3 is CATSDFAGNEQYF. The CDR3 coding sequence is TGTGCCACCAGTGATTTCGCCGGCAACGAGCAGTACTTC.

This clonotype appeared many times. This chain uses TRBV6-1 with TRBJ1-2; 8 bases fit TRBD1. Germline V CDR1 and CDR2: MNHNS, SASEGT. V dropped 4 bases and J dropped 8; count of bases not matched to a gene: 3. The length of the CDR3 is 12 residues. CDR3 region: CASSVTGVGYTF. The DNA for the CDR3 is TGTGCCAGCAGTGTGACAGGGGTCGGCTACACCTTC.

The sample holds many counts of this clonotype. The chain combines TRBV7-9 with TRBJ1-1; TRBD1 might be the D (5 bases). This CDR3 is built from 14 residues. Germline CDR1 reads SEHNR; CDR2 reads FQNEAQ (reference sequence). Trimming took 0 bases from V and 10 from J, leaving 15 bases between them. The CDR3 sequence is CASSLAIGGSAAFF. In DNA form, the CDR3 reads TGTGCCAGCAGCTTAGCTATCGGGGGTAGTGCAGCTTTCTTT.

This clonotype was seen more than once but under ten times. This sequence joins TRBV6-2 or TRBV6-3 and TRBJ2-3, with D unresolved. Trimming removed 2 bases from V and 2 bases from J, with 8 bases in between. The CDR3 has 14 amino acids. Germline V gene sequence: CDR1 MNHEY, CDR2 SVGEGT. CDR3 sequence: CASSYPKITDTQYF. CDR3 sequence (DNA): TGTGCCAGCAGTTACCCCAAAATCACAGATACGCAGTATTTT.

There are many counts of this clonotype. This rearrangement joins TRBV29-1 to TRBJ2-2; D gene ambiguous. CDR1 SQVTM and CDR2 ANQGSEA come from the germline V gene. CDR3 length: 11 residues. Trimming pared 4 bases from V and 8 bases from J, leaving 8 bases between. The CDR3 region is CSVVNAGELFF. CDR3 nucleotides: TGCAGCGTTGTAAATGCTGGGGAGCTGTTTTTT.

This clonotype was counted a few times. The chain carries TRBV6-1 and TRBJ2-2, with D unresolved. V lost 6 bases, J lost 5 bases, and 16 bases lay in between. Per germline, CDR1 MNHNS and CDR2 SASEGT. The CDR3 consists of 15 residues. The CDR3 sequence: CASRSGLEWTGELFF. CDR3 nucleotides: TGTGCCAGCAGATCGGGCCTGGAGTGGACCGGGGAGCTGTTTTTT.

The chain employs TRBV20-1 and TRBJ2-1, with 8 positions matching TRBD2. Germline assignment: CDR1 DFQATT and CDR2 SNEGSKA (reference sequence). The V gene end was trimmed by 2 bases and the J gene end by 3 bases; junction bases not matched to a gene: 9. CDR3 length: 16 residues. The CDR3 DNA is TGCAGTGCTAGACCGATAGCGGGACTGGGCTACAATGAGCAGTTCTTC. Its translation is CSARPIAGLGYNEQFF.

This clonotype has at least ten counts. The chain joins TRBV6-6 to TRBJ2-7, with 7 bases identical to TRBD2. This CDR3 spans 15 amino acids. The trim removed 2 bases at V and 2 bases at J, leaving 6 bases unmatched. Germline CDR1 reads MNHNY; CDR2 reads SVGAGI (reference sequence). The CDR3 nucleotides read TGTGCCAGCAGTTACGTAGCGGGTGACGCCTACGAGCAGTACTTC. It is translated as CASSYVAGDAYEQYF.

CDR3 sequence reads: CASTPLGLAGITDTQYF. The CDR3 coding sequence is TGTGCCAGTACCCCCCTAGGCCTAGCGGGAATCACAGATACGCAGTATTTT. V and J are TRBV19 and TRBJ2-3; 9 bases match TRBD2. CDR1 and CDR2 from the germline V gene are LNHDA and SQIVND (reference sequence). CDR3 size: 17 residues. J gave up 2 bases and V 7 bases, and 13 bases lay outside the gene matches.

This clonotype was counted at least ten times. This chain joins TRBV28 and TRBJ2-3; the match to TRBD2 covers 10 bases. The CDR3 spans 18 residues. The trim removed 6 bases at V and 0 bases at J, leaving 12 bases unmatched. Germline CDR1 reads MDHEN; CDR2 reads SYDVKM. The CDR3 here is CASSLRLLAGVSTDTQYF. CDR3 DNA: TGTGCCAGCAGCTTACGCCTCCTAGCGGGAGTAAGCACAGATACGCAGTATTTT.

This clonotype has just a few counts. The J gene is TRBJ2-7, the V gene TRBV29-1; D may be TRBD2 (6 bases). Germline V gene lookup returns CDR1 SQVTM and CDR2 ANQGSEA. V was pared by 7 bases and J by 0 bases, with 19 bases between. CDR3 length: 15 amino acids. In DNA form, the CDR3 reads TGCAGCGCTTCCCACGGAGCCGGGAGCTCCTACGAGCAGTACTTC. It encodes CSASHGAGSSYEQYF.

This clonotype appeared many times. J is TRBJ1-1 and V is TRBV2; 7 bases are a match to TRBD1. The V segment lost 8 bases and the J segment 6 bases; nucleotides outside the gene matches: 9. Germline assignment: CDR1 SNHLY and CDR2 FYNNEI. This CDR3 is 13 amino acids long. The CDR3 reads CASLRGGLAEAFF. In nucleotides, the CDR3 is TGTGCCAGCCTCAGGGGGGGGCTGGCTGAAGCTTTCTTT.